This TCR beta chain was profiled in a study of T cells in Graves' hyperthyroidism and ophthalmopathy (dated by TCRdb to the late 2010s). About the full investigation: Peripheral blood was sampled at the time of initial diagnosis, prior to any treatment. A discovery cohort of 95 to 100 patients, roughly 43 with Graves' ophthalmopathy and about 60 with stable Graves' hyperthyroidism, was used to find distinguishing TCR V-J signatures. Whether ophthalmopathy could be predicted prospectively was tested in an independent validation cohort made up of 18 to 20 hyperthyroidism patients plus 17 patients who later progressed to ophthalmopathy. The 95 to 100 discovery patients were randomly divided into training and test sets at a 7:3 ratio. In addition, the study compared T-cell repertoires in thyroid tissue and in blood from over 5 Graves' hyperthyroidism patients. After blood sampling, hyperthyroidism patients were treated with methimazole at a starting dose of 30 mg daily, and ophthalmopathy patients were treated with high-dose intravenous methylprednisolone. TCR Vbeta CDR3 sequencing of some 140 peripheral blood samples (approximately 44 ophthalmopathy, some 75 hyperthyroidism and 17 progressor patients) is reported in the paper. Broad study findings and their caveats: Ophthalmopathy was separated from stable hyperthyroidism by a 13 V-J signature model, with around 90% sensitivity and 81% to 82% specificity obtained in cross-validation and 80%/75% obtained in testing. In validation, the model predicted progression to ophthalmopathy a median of approximately 6.3 months before onset, with approximately 68% sensitivity and roughly 79% specificity. Most expanded thyroid clonotypes (frequency above 0.001) were also detected in blood, suggesting blood repertoires may reflect thyroid immune responses. No statistical method was used to fix the sample size in advance, and group allocation was not hidden from the investigators.

The TCR beta CDR3 regions were amplified from the RNA transcripts. For the first round of RT-PCR on the TCR CDR3, the HTBI primer set was used together with the Qiagen OneStep RT-PCR kit. The libraries were constructed in a second round of multiplex PCR and then size-selected and purified. Paired-end sequencing of the libraries was performed with 100 bp reads on an Illumina HiSeq2000. The authors' pipeline ran thus. SOAPnuke was used to process the raw data, throwing out any read that contained adapters or uncalled bases, had a mean Phred below 15, or lacked an exact constant-primer or identifier match. High-quality paired reads were merged using COPE v1.2.5, and each unique nucleotide sequence was defined as a clonotype. MiTCR v1.1 was used to align the clonotypes against IMGT TRBV, TRBD and TRBJ reference segments. The analysis was restricted to V-J combinations with a frequency above 0.0001, which together covered approximately 99% of the repertoires. A TCS score was defined as the ratio of F50 (clonal expansion) to E x V (chaos), with BLOSUM62-based TCRdist applied between CDR3 peptides within each V-J. Welch's t-statistics and random forest reduced just over 500 V-J features to roughly 13, which were used in a naive Bayes classifier (R e1071). Clones were called with MiXCR by TCRdb after fastp trimmed the public reads at Q25, and only in-frame beta chains were retained. Rows matching on CDR3 protein sequence are summarized as one entry with the most common DNA and genes. These V and J calls originate from TCRdb's pipeline instead of the authors' own analysis. The sample has around 700,000 distinct CDR3 sequences on record, around 20% of them singletons. 16% of the sample is held by the ten biggest clonotypes.

Hyperthyroidism patients were newly diagnosed, with disease duration under 2 months, and aged 18 to 65 years. The study excluded patients with uncontrolled infections, other autoimmune diseases, pregnancy or lactation. Diagnoses were based on clinical symptoms, serum thyroxine and TRAb, thyroid ultrasound and orbital computed tomography. Blood from progressor patients was collected at the time of first diagnosis with hyperthyroidism, before any ophthalmopathy symptoms had appeared. PBMCs were separated from approximately 9.9 ml of fresh peripheral blood using Ficoll-Paque density gradient centrifugation. Progressor patients were defined as those initially diagnosed with Graves' hyperthyroidism in whom ophthalmopathy developed during follow-up. Total RNA was extracted with Trizol reagent, and quality was checked on an Agilent 2100 Bioanalyzer. At least ten counts were recorded for this clonotype. There is no known antigen for this receptor. Base quality data are lacking; no much larger clone is found one base away.

This clonotype was sampled from a woman aged 45-65 years with Graves' hyperthyroidism that later progressed to Graves' ophthalmopathy. What was sequenced was blood.

The CDR3 corresponds to CASSFGLVGDREVKEQFF. DNA sequence: TGTGCCAGCAGCTTTGGATTGGTAGGGGACAGGGAGGTAAAGGAGCAGTTCTTC. The chain is assembled from TRBV7-8 and TRBJ2-1; TRBD1 aligns with 9 central bases. As encoded in the germline V gene, CDR1 is SGHVS while CDR2 is FQNEAQ. Including cysteine and phenylalanine, the CDR3 has 18 amino acids. Left in the record is the CDR3 DNA by itself, 54 bases read in frame from the first base. The germline V and J ends show losses of 3 bases and 10 bases respectively, and no gene match explains 19 bases of the junction. Supplemented by the reference TRBV7-8 and TRBJ2-1 proteins around the CDR3, the complete variable domain is GAGVSQSPRYKVAKRGQDVALRCDPISGHVSLFWYQQALGQGPEFLTYFQNEAQLDKSGLPSDRFFAERPEGSVSTLKIQRTQQEDSAVYLCASSFGLVGDREVKEQFFGPGTRLTVL.